This TCR beta chain was captured in a study of metastatic and nonmetastatic thyroid tumors. Background on the study: It was across blood and tumor or nodule tissue from malignant and benign thyroid patients that repertoires were compared. Whole-study findings and limits: When malignant thyroid tumors were compared with benign nodules, TCR beta diversity was reportedly significantly higher in the malignant tumors. This held in both blood and tumor samples.

This clone is medium-sized (0.01 to 0.1%) in the sample. Antigen specificity is unknown. TCRdb used MiXCR to call clones anew from the PCR reads. The sample consists of around 50,000 clones, almost 30% of them appearing once. The germline V and J ends were trimmed by 4 bases and 8 bases, with 10 bases remaining between them. The CDR3 has 13 residues. CDR1 and CDR2 from the germline V gene are KGHDR and SFDVKD. Thyroid surgery took place with no prior treatment in any patient. V and J are TRBV24-1 and TRBJ2-2; D call uncertain. Material for sequencing was blood. This TCR derives from a female donor with papillary thyroid cancer or a benign thyroid nodule (not recorded which). Some clones in this sample may be carry-over from other donors' samples. The CDR3 here is CATSETRLGELFF. The CDR3 nucleotides read TGTGCCACCAGTGAGACGAGACTGGGGGAGCTGTTTTTT.